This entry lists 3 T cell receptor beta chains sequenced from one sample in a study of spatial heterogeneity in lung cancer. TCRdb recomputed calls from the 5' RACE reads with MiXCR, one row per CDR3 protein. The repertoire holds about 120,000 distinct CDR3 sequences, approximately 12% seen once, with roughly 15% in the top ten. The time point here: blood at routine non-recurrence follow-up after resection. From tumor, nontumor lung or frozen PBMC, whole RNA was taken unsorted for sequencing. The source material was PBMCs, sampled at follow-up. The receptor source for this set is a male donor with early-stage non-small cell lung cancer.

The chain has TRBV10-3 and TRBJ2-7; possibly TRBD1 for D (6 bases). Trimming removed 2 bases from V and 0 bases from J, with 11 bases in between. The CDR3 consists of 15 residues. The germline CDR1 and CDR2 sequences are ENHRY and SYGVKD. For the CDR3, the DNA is TGTGCCATCAGTGAGCAGGGGCGCTCCTCCTACGAGCAGTACTTC. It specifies CAISEQGRSSYEQYF.

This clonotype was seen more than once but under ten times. The CDR3 DNA is TGCAGTGCTAGGGCCGGGACAGGGGCTCTCTACGAGCAGTACTTC. Its protein product is CSARAGTGALYEQYF. The rearrangement uses TRBV20-1 and TRBJ2-7; 10 bases fit TRBD1. Germline V gives CDR1 DFQATT, CDR2 SNEGSKA (reference sequence). The junction had 8 bases not matched to a gene; V was cut back by 3 bases and J by 3 bases. This CDR3 comprises 15 residues.

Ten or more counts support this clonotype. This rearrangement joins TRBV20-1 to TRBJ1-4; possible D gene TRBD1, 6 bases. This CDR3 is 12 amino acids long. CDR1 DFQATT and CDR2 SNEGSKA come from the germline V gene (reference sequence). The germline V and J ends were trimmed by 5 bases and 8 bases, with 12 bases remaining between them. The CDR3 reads CSAPGGQEKLFF. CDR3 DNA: TGCAGTGCTCCCGGGGGGCAAGAAAAACTGTTTTTT.